This TCR beta chain was recorded in a study of blood T cell repertoires in COVID-19. Overall study: The United States, Italy and Spain were the sources of the acute and convalescent COVID-19 samples. The cDNA or gDNA used as material had been derived from T cells, B-cell-depleted T cells, or PBMCs.

Per the study methods: Reference gene primers were amplified, and this amplification served to estimate nucleated cell counts. Profiling relied on immunoSEQ multiplex PCR, and the TCRdb table lists in-frame clones only, not all of them. That table furnishes V, J and clone size, whereas the DNA furnished D and trimming. The data contain about 250,000 clones, 88% of them seen just once; the ten biggest clones take up over 1.1%. The V gene end was trimmed by 4 bases and the J gene end by 2 bases; junction bases not matched to a gene: 7. Germline lookup yields CDR1 SGHVS and CDR2 FQNEAQ. The CDR3 is 15 residues long.

The TCR sequence derives from a man older than 75 with acute or convalescent COVID-19. The chain couples TRBV7-8 to TRBJ2-5; 7 positions agree with TRBD1. Sequencing used peripheral blood. In DNA form, the CDR3 reads TGTGCCAGCAGCTCCTCGACAGGGATACAAGAGACCCAGTACTTC. This codes for CASSSSTGIQETQYF.